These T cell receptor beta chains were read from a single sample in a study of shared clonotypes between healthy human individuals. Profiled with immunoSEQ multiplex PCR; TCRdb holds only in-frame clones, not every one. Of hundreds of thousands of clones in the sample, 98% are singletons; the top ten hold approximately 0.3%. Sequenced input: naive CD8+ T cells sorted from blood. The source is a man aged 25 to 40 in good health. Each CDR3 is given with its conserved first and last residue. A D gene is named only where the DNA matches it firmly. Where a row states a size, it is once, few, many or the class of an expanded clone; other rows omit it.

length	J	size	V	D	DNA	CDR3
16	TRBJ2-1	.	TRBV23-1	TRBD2	TGCGCCAGCAGCCCTTCTAGCGGGAGCTCCTACAATGAGCAGTTCTTC	CASSPSSGSSYNEQFF
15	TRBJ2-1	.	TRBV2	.	TGTGCCAGCAGAGAGGCGGGGTTGTCGTACAATGAGCAGTTCTTC	CASREAGLSYNEQFF
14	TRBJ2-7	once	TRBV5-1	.	TGCGCCAGCAGCCCCACTCAGGGTTCCTACGAGCAGTACTTC	CASSPTQGSYEQYF
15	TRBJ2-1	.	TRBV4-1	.	TGCGCCAGCAGCTTCTTGGAGAGGGGTTACAATGAGCAGTTCTTC	CASSFLERGYNEQFF
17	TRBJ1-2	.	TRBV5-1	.	TGCGCCAGCAGCTCCGGATTTTCGGGTGAGGCACTCGGTGGCTACACCTTC	CASSSGFSGEALGGYTF
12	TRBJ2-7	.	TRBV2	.	TGTGCCAGCAAAACCTTCACGGACGAGCAGTACTTC	CASKTFTDEQYF
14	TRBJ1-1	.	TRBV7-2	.	TGTGCCAGCAGCCCCCCTCCGACAGGCCTTGAAGCTTTCTTT	CASSPPPTGLEAFF
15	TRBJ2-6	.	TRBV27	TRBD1	TGTGCCAGCAGTTTAGGGACAGCTGGGGCCAACGTCCTGACTTTC	CASSLGTAGANVLTF
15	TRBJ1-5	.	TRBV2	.	TGTGCCAGCAGTGAATACCGGGTGAGCAATCAGCCCCAGCATTTT	CASSEYRVSNQPQHF
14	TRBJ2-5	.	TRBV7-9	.	TGTGCCAGCAGCGTAGTGGGGCGACAAGAGACCCAGTACTTC	CASSVVGRQETQYF
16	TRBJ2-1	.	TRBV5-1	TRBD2	TGCGCCAGCAGCTTGGCCTTGCGGGAGGGAGGCAATGAGCAGTTCTTC	CASSLALREGGNEQFF
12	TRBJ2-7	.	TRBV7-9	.	TGTGCCAGCAGCTTACACCTGGGCGAGCAGTACTTC	CASSLHLGEQYF
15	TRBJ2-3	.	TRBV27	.	TGTGCCAGCAGTTTAGGGTCCAGGGGCTGGGATACGCAGTATTTT	CASSLGSRGWDTQYF
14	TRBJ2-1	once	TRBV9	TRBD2	TGTGCCAGCAGCGTAGGCGGGAGAGCGGATGAGCAGTTCTTC	CASSVGGRADEQFF
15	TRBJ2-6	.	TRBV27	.	TGTGCCAGCAGTTTATCGCTAGCTGGGGCCAACGTCCTGACTTTC	CASSLSLAGANVLTF
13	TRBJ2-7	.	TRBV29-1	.	TGCAGCGTTGAGATTACAGGGAACTACGAGCAGTACTTC	CSVEITGNYEQYF
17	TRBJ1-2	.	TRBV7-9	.	TGTGCCAGCAGCTTATTTTCTGGCGGCAGAGCTAACTATGGCTACACCTTC	CASSLFSGGRANYGYTF
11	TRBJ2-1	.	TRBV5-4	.	TGTGCCAGCAGCACAAACAATGAGCAGTTCTTC	CASSTNNEQFF